This T cell receptor beta chain was profiled in a study of blood T cell repertoires in COVID-19. About the research overall: Researchers got acute and convalescent COVID-19 samples from the United States, Italy and Spain. Nucleic acid was either cDNA or gDNA, and it came from T cells, B-cell-depleted T cells, or PBMCs.

Methods used by the authors: Counts of nucleated cells, estimated from reference gene primer amplification, were obtained. Sequencing used immunoSEQ multiplex PCR; TCRdb keeps in-frame clones, though not all of them. V and J calls and clone size are copied from that table; D and trimming were computed from the DNA. The sample contains approximately 300,000 clones, more than 70% of which appear only once. This receptor was identified in a woman aged 50 to 60 with acute or convalescent COVID-19. Sequencing was carried out using peripheral blood.

Written as DNA, the CDR3 is TGTGCCAGCAGTGCAGCGGCGGATAATGAAAAACTGTTTTTT. This codes for CASSAAADNEKLFF. This sequence joins TRBV2 and TRBJ1-4; D ambiguous. The CDR3 length is 14 residues. Germline V gene sequence: CDR1 SNHLY, CDR2 FYNNEI. V lost 4 bases and J lost 4, with 10 bases in between.